What follows are 28 T cell receptor beta chains derived from one specimen sequenced in a study of T cell responses to AZD1222 COVID-19 vaccine. Clones were sequenced by immunoSEQ multiplex PCR, and TCRdb holds only the in-frame ones, with some missing. The profile shows more than 150,000 clones, 85% to 90% of them singletons. The specimen was peripheral blood, collected on day 0 of MenACWY control vaccination. The receptors stem from an adult in good health.

With regard to this clone: Different DNA sequences within this sample yield the same CDR3. The CDR3 spells CASRTGSNQPQHF. CDR3 coding DNA: TGTGCCAGCAGGACGGGTTCCAATCAGCCCCAGCATTTT. The chain is built from TRBV12-3 or TRBV12-4 and TRBJ1-5; D unresolved. The CDR3 spans 13 residues. Trimming shortened V by 6 bases and J by 3 bases, and 9 bases separated the two germline ends.

This clone was recorded only once. This chain uses TRBV12-3 or TRBV12-4 with TRBJ2-1, with 7 bases matching TRBD2. This CDR3 is 13 amino acids long. J was trimmed by 2 bases and V by 5 bases; bases with no gene match: 0. CDR3 protein: CASSRGAYNEQFF. The CDR3 nucleotides read TGTGCCAGCAGTCGGGGGGCCTACAATGAGCAGTTCTTC.

V and J are TRBV7-9 and TRBJ2-1; D perhaps matches TRBD1 (5 bases). The CDR3 totals 15 residues. Trimming pared 1 base from V and 2 bases from J, leaving 9 bases between. Per germline, CDR1 SEHNR and CDR2 FQNEAQ (reference sequence). For the CDR3, the DNA is TGTGCCAGCAGCTTAGAAGACAGTACCTACAATGAGCAGTTCTTC. This encodes CASSLEDSTYNEQFF.

This clone came up a few times. V usage is TRBV28 and J usage is TRBJ2-3; 7 nucleotides agree with TRBD2. The V gene end was trimmed by 7 bases and the J gene end by 1 base; junction bases not matched to a gene: 8. Germline V lookup: CDR1 MDHEN, CDR2 SYDVKM. This CDR3 has 15 amino acids. CDR3 protein: CASTRRGRGTDTQYF. The CDR3 nucleotides read TGTGCCAGCACTCGGAGAGGGAGGGGCACAGATACGCAGTATTTT.

This clone was observed a few times. V usage is TRBV15 and J usage is TRBJ2-3; D may be TRBD2 (5 bases). V was clipped by 6 bases and J by 0 bases, with 7 bases between them. CDR3 length: 13 residues. Per germline, CDR1 LNHNV and CDR2 YYDKDF (reference sequence). CDR3 residues: CATRSGSTDTQYF. CDR3 bases: TGTGCCACCAGAAGCGGAAGCACAGATACGCAGTATTTT.

This sequence joins TRBV12-3 or TRBV12-4 and TRBJ2-7; D is unclear. V lost 0 bases and J 6 bases, leaving 9 bases between the germline ends. CDR3 length: 13 residues. CDR3 amino acids: CASSLAPGGEQYF. For the CDR3, the DNA is TGTGCCAGCAGTTTAGCGCCCGGCGGCGAGCAGTACTTC.

V and J are TRBV7-3 and TRBJ2-2; D remains ambiguous. Germline V gene data show CDR1 as SGHTA and CDR2 as FQGTGA. V was clipped by 5 bases and J by 0 bases, with 4 bases between them. CDR3 length equals 13 residues. In DNA, the CDR3 is TGTGCCAGCAGCCAATCGAACACCGGGGAGCTGTTTTTT. Translation gives CASSQSNTGELFF.

The chain is built from TRBV4-1 and TRBJ1-5; D ambiguous. V lost 0 bases and J 0 bases, leaving 6 bases between the germline ends. The CDR3 is 15 residues long. Germline CDR1 MGHRA, CDR2 YSYEKL. The CDR3 region is CASSQDRSSNQPQHF. The CDR3 DNA sequence: TGCGCCAGCAGCCAAGATAGGAGTAGCAATCAGCCCCAGCATTTT.

This chain joins TRBV28 and TRBJ1-1, with D hard to call. The CDR3 is 16 residues long. The V gene's germline CDR1 is MDHEN and CDR2 SYDVKM. The V and J ends lost 7 bases and 1 base respectively, with 19 bases between them. Here the CDR3 reads CASTFNEEDQNTEAFF. CDR3 DNA sequence: TGTGCCAGCACCTTTAACGAGGAAGACCAGAACACTGAAGCTTTCTTT.

The chain combines TRBV29-1 with TRBJ2-7; 14 nucleotides line up with TRBD2. The CDR3 runs 14 residues. With 6 bases clipped from V and 5 bases from J, the junction kept 6 bases outside the gene matches. Germline V lookup: CDR1 SQVTM, CDR2 ANQGSEA. The CDR3 reads CSVGLAGAGHEQYF. The CDR3 DNA follows: TGCAGCGTGGGACTAGCGGGAGCAGGGCACGAGCAGTACTTC.

V usage is TRBV5-4 and J usage is TRBJ2-5, with 10 nucleotides matching TRBD2. The CDR3 length is 18 residues. The V gene's germline CDR1 is SGHNT and CDR2 YYREEE (reference sequence). Trimming cost V 2 bases and J 4 bases; bases outside gene matches: 14. CDR3 nucleotides: TGTGCCAGCAGCTTCTCTGCTAGCGGGGGAAGTCCGGGAGAGACCCAGTACTTC. It translates to CASSFSASGGSPGETQYF.

This clone has only one observation. V and J are TRBV5-5 and TRBJ2-2; D possibly corresponds to TRBD1 (5 bases). Looked up from germline, CDR1 is SGHKS and CDR2 is YYEKEE (reference sequence). CDR3 length: 15 residues. V was pared by 1 base and J by 5 bases, with 12 bases between. Written as DNA, the CDR3 is TGTGCCAGCAGCTTGTTTCAGGGTCGGACCGGGGAGCTGTTTTTT. Protein: CASSLFQGRTGELFF.

The rearrangement joins TRBV10-3 to TRBJ2-2, with 9 bases identical to TRBD1. The CDR3 runs to 16 residues. V was pared by 6 bases and J by 8 bases, with 13 bases of the junction left unmatched. Germline loops: CDR1 ENHRY, CDR2 SYGVKD. The CDR3 nucleotides read TGTGCCATCAGGCTGAACACAGGGGGCGCGGATGGGGAGCTGTTTTTT. Protein: CAIRLNTGGADGELFF.

V gene TRBV5-5 combines with J gene TRBJ2-7; D not resolved. The CDR3 extends over 13 amino acids. Trimming removed 4 bases from V and 6 bases from J, with 14 bases in between. Per the germline V gene, CDR1 is SGHKS and CDR2 is YYEKEE (reference sequence). The CDR3 region is CASSPRPLLEQYF. The DNA of the CDR3 is TGTGCCAGCAGCCCTAGACCCCTACTCGAGCAGTACTTC.

The chain combines TRBV7-9 with TRBJ1-1; a possible D gene is TRBD1 (5 bases). The CDR3 spans 16 residues. From germline, CDR1 is SEHNR and CDR2 FQNEAQ (reference sequence). V lost 0 bases, J lost 4 bases, and 15 bases lay in between. The CDR3: CASSLAPGRGGTEAFF. CDR3 nucleotide sequence: TGTGCCAGCAGCTTAGCCCCGGGGCGAGGAGGCACTGAAGCTTTCTTT.

The DNA for the CDR3 is TGCAGCGTTGGACAGAGCTCCTACGAGCAGTACTTC. Amino acid sequence: CSVGQSSYEQYF. The rearrangement joins TRBV29-1 to TRBJ2-7; a weak D match, TRBD1 (5 bases). The CDR3 runs 12 residues. Germline CDR1 SQVTM, CDR2 ANQGSEA. The V and J ends lost 4 bases and 0 bases respectively, with 7 bases between them.

V and J are TRBV20-1 and TRBJ2-7, with D hard to call. CDR3 length: 14 amino acids. Germline CDR1 and CDR2: DFQATT and SNEGSKA (reference sequence). The germline V and J ends were trimmed by 3 bases and 4 bases, with 16 bases remaining between them. The CDR3 coding sequence is TGCAGTGCTAGTACTGGGTCACTGGGGTACGAGCAGTACTTC. Its translation is CSASTGSLGYEQYF.

J is TRBJ1-2 and V is TRBV19, with 7 bases fitting TRBD1. CDR3 length equals 15 residues. The V and J ends lost 5 bases and 4 bases, in that order; junction bases with no gene match: 10. CDR1 and CDR2 from the germline V gene are LNHDA and SQIVND (reference sequence). CDR3 residues: CASSYPSGTVYGYTF. CDR3 nucleotides: TGTGCCAGTAGTTACCCCTCCGGGACAGTCTATGGCTACACCTTC.

This clone appeared once. The genes are TRBV6-5 and TRBJ1-1; D call uncertain. CDR1 and CDR2 from the germline V gene are MNHEY and SVGAGI. V dropped 7 bases and J dropped 7 bases, with 16 bases sitting between them. The CDR3 contains 13 residues. Written as DNA, the CDR3 is TGTGCCAGCACTTCTCCAATCTTGCGTGAAGCTTTCTTT. It translates to CASTSPILREAFF.

This clone came up a few times. The rearrangement links TRBV18 to TRBJ2-2; 14 bases align to TRBD2. The V gene end was trimmed by 3 bases and the J gene end by 4 bases; junction bases not matched to a gene: 7. The CDR3 covers 18 residues. Germline V gives CDR1 KGHSH, CDR2 LQKENI. This chain's CDR3 is CASSPGLAGAASTGELFF. CDR3 sequence (DNA): TGTGCCAGCTCACCGGGACTAGCGGGAGCCGCGAGCACCGGGGAGCTGTTTTTT.

The genes are TRBV9 and TRBJ2-7; TRBD1 aligns across 9 bases. The CDR3 sequence is 16 residues long. The germline V gene has CDR1 SGDLS and CDR2 YYNGEE. V trimming: 3 bases; J trimming: 0 bases; junction bases outside the gene matches: 7. The CDR3 sequence is CASSAGQGSSSYEQYF. The CDR3 DNA sequence: TGTGCCAGCAGCGCCGGACAGGGGTCAAGCTCCTACGAGCAGTACTTC.

V and J are TRBV29-1 and TRBJ2-1; D is perhaps TRBD2 (6 bases). Germline loops: CDR1 SQVTM, CDR2 ANQGSEA. The CDR3 sequence is 12 residues long. The V end was cut by 3 bases, the J end by 9 bases, with 12 bases between. CDR3 in DNA: TGCAGCGTTGAGGAGGGGCGGGGTGAGCAGTTCTTC. Translation: CSVEEGRGEQFF.

The chain combines TRBV19 with TRBJ2-3, with 7 positions matching TRBD2. The CDR3 totals 16 residues. CDR1 and CDR2 from the germline V gene are LNHDA and SQIVND (reference sequence). Losses at the gene ends were 4 bases for V and 0 bases for J; bases not matched to a gene: 7. CDR3 bases: TGTGCCAGTAGTAATGAAGGCGGGGGTAGCACAGATACGCAGTATTTT. Amino acids: CASSNEGGGSTDTQYF.

The chain employs TRBV24-1 and TRBJ2-5; 10 bases map to TRBD2. CDR1 is KGHDR, CDR2 SFDVKD, per germline. The CDR3 runs 17 residues. The ends lost 4 bases at V and 5 bases at J; junction bases unmatched: 12. The CDR3 spells CATSDPRGSGGFETQYF. CDR3 nucleotide sequence: TGTGCCACCAGTGACCCCAGGGGTAGCGGGGGGTTTGAGACCCAGTACTTC.

The chain has TRBV12-3 or TRBV12-4 and TRBJ1-1; D unresolved. The V gene lost 3 bases and the J gene lost 3 bases, with 8 bases spanning the gap. The CDR3 contains 13 residues. CDR3 protein: CASSFFGDTEAFF. The CDR3 nucleotides read TGTGCCAGCAGTTTCTTTGGCGACACTGAAGCTTTCTTT.

The chain carries TRBV9 and TRBJ2-7; no definite D call. V was cut by 2 bases and J by 0 bases, with 9 bases left in between. This CDR3 has 14 amino acids. The germline gives CDR1 SGDLS, CDR2 YYNGEE. Here the CDR3 DNA reads TGTGCCAGCAGCGTTTTCGGAAGCTCCTACGAGCAGTACTTC. It specifies CASSVFGSSYEQYF.

J is TRBJ2-7 and V is TRBV10-3, with D perhaps TRBD1 (5 bases). The ends were cut back, 3 bases at V and 7 bases at J, with 10 bases in the middle. CDR3 length: 12 amino acids. From germline, CDR1 is ENHRY and CDR2 SYGVKD. CDR3 nucleotide sequence: TGTGCCATCAGTGACCCGGACAAGGAGCAGTACTTC. This translates into CAISDPDKEQYF.

The chain uses TRBV6-5 and TRBJ2-1; TRBD2 matches 7 bases. CDR3 length: 12 residues. The V gene's germline CDR1 is MNHEY and CDR2 SVGAGI. The V and J ends lost 8 bases and 4 bases, in that order; junction bases with no gene match: 2. This chain's CDR3 is CASGRVYNEQFF. As DNA, the CDR3 is TGTGCCAGCGGGAGGGTATACAATGAGCAGTTCTTC.